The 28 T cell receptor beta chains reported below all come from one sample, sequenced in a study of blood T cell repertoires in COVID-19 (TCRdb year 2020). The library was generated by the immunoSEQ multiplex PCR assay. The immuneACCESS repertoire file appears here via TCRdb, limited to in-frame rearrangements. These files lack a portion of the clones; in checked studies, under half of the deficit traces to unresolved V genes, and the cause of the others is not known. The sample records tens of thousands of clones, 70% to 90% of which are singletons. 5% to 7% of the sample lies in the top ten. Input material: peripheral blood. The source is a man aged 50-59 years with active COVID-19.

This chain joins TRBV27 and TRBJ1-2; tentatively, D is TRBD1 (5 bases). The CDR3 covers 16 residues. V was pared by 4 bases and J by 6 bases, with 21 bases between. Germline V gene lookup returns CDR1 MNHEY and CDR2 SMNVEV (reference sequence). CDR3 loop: CASSSFLTGAGNGYTF. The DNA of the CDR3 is TGTGCCAGCAGTTCTTTTCTCACAGGAGCTGGGAATGGCTACACCTTC.

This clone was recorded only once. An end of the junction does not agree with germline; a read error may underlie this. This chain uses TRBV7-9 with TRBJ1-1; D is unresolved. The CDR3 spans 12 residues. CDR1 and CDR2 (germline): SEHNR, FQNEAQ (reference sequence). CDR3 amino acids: CASSLGTSEAFF. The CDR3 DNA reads TGTGCCAGTAGCTTAGGAACATCTGAAGCTTTCTTT.

For the CDR3, the DNA is TGTGCCAGCAGTGCACAGGGGTACACCTACGAGCAGTACTTC. It is translated as CASSAQGYTYEQYF. J is TRBJ2-7 and V is TRBV2; TRBD1 agrees at 7 bases. Looked up from germline, CDR1 is SNHLY and CDR2 is FYNNEI. This CDR3 is 14 amino acids long. With 4 bases clipped from V and 2 bases from J, the junction kept 5 bases outside the gene matches.

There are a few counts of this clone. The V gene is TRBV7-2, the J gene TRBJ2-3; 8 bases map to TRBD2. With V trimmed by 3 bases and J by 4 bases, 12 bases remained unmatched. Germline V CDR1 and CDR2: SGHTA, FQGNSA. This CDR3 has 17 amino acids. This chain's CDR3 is CASSFLSAGGRADTQYF. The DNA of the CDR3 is TGTGCCAGCAGCTTCCTAAGTGCGGGGGGTCGCGCAGATACGCAGTATTTT.

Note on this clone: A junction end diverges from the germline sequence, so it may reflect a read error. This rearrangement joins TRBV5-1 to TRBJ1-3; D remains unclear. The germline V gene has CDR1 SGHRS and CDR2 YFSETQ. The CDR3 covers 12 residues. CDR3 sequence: CASSFLGDTIYF. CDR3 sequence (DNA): TGCGCCAGCAGCTTCCTTGGAGACACCATATATTTT.

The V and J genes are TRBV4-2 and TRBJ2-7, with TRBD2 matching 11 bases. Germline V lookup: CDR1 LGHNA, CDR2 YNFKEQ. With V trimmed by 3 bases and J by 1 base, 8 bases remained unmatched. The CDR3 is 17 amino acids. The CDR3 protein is CASSHPGTSGASYEQYF. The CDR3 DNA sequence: TGTGCCAGCAGCCACCCCGGGACTAGCGGCGCGTCCTACGAGCAGTACTTC.

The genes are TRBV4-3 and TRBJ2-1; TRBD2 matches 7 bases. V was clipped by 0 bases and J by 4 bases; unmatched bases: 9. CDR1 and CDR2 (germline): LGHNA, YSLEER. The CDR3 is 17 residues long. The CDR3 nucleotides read TGCGCCAGCAGCCAAGATTGGCTAGCGGAGAAATACAATGAGCAGTTCTTC. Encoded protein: CASSQDWLAEKYNEQFF.

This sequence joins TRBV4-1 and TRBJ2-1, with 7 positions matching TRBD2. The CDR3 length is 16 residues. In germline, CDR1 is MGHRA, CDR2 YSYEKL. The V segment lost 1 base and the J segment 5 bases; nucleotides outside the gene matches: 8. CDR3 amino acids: CASSQGPAGFNNEQFF. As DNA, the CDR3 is TGCGCCAGCAGCCAAGGTCCAGCGGGGTTTAACAATGAGCAGTTCTTC.

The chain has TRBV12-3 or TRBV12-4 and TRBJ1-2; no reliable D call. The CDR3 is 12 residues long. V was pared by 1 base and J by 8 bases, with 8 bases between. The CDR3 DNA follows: TGTGCCAGCAGTTTAGGGAGCGGGGGCTACACCTTC. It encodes CASSLGSGGYTF.

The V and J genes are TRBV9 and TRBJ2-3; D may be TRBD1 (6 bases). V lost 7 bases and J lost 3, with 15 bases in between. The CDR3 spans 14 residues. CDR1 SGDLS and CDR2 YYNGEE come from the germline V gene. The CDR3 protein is CASGVGGRTDTQYF. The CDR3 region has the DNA TGTGCCAGCGGAGTTGGGGGCCGAACAGATACGCAGTATTTT.

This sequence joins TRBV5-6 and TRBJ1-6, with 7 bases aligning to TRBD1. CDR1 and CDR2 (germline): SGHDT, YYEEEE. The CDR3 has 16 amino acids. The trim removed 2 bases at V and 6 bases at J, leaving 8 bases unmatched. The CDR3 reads CASSLQGREINSPLHF. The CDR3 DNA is TGTGCCAGCAGCTTACAGGGGCGAGAGATTAATTCACCCCTCCACTTT.

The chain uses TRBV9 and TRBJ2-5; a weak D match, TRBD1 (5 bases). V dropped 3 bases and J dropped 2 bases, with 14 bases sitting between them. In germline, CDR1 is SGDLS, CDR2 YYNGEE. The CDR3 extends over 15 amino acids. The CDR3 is CASSANGRTQETQYF. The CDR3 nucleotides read TGTGCCAGCAGCGCTAACGGACGGACACAAGAGACCCAGTACTTC.

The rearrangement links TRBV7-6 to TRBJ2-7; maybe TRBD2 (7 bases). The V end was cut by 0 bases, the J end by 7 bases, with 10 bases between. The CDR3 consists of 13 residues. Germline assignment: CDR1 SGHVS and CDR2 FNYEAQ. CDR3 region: CASSLAGGLEQYF. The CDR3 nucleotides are TGTGCCAGCAGCTTAGCGGGGGGGCTAGAGCAGTACTTC.

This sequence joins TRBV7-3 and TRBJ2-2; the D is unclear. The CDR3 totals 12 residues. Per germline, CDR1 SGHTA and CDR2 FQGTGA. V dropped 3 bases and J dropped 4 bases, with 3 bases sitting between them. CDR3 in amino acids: CASSFGTGELFF. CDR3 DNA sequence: TGTGCCAGCAGCTTCGGCACCGGGGAGCTGTTTTTT.

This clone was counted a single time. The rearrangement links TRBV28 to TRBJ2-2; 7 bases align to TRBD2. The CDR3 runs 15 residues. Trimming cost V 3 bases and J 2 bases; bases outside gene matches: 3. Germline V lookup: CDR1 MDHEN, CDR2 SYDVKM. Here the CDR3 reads CASSLAGVNTGELFF. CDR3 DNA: TGTGCCAGCAGTTTGGCGGGAGTTAACACCGGGGAGCTGTTTTTT.

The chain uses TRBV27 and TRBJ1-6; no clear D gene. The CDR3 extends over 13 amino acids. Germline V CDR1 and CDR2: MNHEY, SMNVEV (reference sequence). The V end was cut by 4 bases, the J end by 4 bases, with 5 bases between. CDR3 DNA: TGTGCCAGCAGTTCCGTATATAATTCACCCCTCCACTTT. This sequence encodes CASSSVYNSPLHF.

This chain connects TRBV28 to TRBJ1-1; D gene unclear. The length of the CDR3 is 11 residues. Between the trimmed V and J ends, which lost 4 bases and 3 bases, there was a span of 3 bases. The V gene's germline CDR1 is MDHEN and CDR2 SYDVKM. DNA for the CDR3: TGTGCCAGCAGTTCCTACACTGAAGCTTTCTTT. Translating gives CASSSYTEAFF.

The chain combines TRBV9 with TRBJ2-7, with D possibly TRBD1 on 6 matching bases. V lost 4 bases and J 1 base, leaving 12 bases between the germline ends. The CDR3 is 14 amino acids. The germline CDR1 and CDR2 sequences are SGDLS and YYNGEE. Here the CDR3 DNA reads TGTGCCAGCAGCCCGCGGACAGATTCCTACGAGCAGTACTTC. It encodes CASSPRTDSYEQYF.

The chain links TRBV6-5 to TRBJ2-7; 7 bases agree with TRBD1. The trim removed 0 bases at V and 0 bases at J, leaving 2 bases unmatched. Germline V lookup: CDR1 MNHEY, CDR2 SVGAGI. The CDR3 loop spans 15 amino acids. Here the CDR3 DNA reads TGTGCCAGCAGTTACTCGGGGGACAGCTCCTACGAGCAGTACTTC. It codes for CASSYSGDSSYEQYF.

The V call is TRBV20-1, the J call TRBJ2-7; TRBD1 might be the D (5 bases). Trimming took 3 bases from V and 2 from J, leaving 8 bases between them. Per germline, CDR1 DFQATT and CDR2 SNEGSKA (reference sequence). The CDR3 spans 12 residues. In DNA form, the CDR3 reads TGCAGTGCTAGTCCAGGGACCTACGAGCAGTACTTC. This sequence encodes CSASPGTYEQYF.

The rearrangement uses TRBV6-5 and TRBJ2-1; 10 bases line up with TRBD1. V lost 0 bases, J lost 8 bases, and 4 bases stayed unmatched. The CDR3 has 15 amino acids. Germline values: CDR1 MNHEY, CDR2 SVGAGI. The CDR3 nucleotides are TGTGCCAGCAGTTACTCGGGACAGGGGATCGATGAGCAGTTCTTC. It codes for CASSYSGQGIDEQFF.

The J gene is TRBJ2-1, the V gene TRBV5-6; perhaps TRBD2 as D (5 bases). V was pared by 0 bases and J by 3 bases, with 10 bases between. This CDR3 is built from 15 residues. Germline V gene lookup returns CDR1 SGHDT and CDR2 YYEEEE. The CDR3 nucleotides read TGTGCCAGCAGCTTGGTGGGCGGAGGCTACAATGAGCAGTTCTTC. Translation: CASSLVGGGYNEQFF.

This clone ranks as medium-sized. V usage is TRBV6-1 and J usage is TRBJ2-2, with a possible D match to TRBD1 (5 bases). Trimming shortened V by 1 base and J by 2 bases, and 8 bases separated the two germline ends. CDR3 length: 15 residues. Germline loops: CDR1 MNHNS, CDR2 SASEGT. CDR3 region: CASSEGGLNTGELFF. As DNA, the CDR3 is TGTGCCAGCAGTGAAGGGGGCCTTAACACCGGGGAGCTGTTTTTT.

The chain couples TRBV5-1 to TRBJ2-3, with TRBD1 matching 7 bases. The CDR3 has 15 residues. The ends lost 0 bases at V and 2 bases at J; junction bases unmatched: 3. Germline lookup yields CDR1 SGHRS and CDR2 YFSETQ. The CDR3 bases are TGCGCCAGCAGCTTGGGACAGGGAGACACAGATACGCAGTATTTT. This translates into CASSLGQGDTDTQYF.

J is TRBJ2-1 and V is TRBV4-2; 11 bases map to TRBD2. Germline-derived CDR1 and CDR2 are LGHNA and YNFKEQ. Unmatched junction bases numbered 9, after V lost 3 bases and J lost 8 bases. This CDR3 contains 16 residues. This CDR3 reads CASSQDLAGGYDEQFF. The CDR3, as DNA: TGTGCCAGCAGCCAGGACCTAGCGGGAGGTTATGATGAGCAGTTCTTC.

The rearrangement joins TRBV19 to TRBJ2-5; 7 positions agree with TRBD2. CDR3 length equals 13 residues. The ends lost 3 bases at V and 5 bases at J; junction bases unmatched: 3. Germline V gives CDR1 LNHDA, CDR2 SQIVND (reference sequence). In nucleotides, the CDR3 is TGTGCCAGTAGTATGAGCGGGACTGAGACCCAGTACTTC. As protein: CASSMSGTETQYF.

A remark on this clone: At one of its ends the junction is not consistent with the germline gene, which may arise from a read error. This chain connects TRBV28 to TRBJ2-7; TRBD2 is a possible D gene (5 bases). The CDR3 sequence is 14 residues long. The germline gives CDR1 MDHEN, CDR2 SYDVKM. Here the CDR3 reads CTSRIYSRVGEQYF. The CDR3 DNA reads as TGTACCAGCAGGATTTATTCGAGGGTGGGCGAGCAGTACTTC.

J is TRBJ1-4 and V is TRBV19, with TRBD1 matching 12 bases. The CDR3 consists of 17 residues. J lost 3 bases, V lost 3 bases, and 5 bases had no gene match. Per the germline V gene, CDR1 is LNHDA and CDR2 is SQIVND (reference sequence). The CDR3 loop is CASSIGTGGFANEKLFF. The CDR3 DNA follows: TGTGCCAGTAGTATCGGGACAGGGGGCTTTGCTAATGAAAAACTGTTTTTT.